This T cell receptor beta chain was found in a study of cytomegalovirus exposure and HLA in healthy donors. Clones were sequenced by immunoSEQ multiplex PCR, and TCRdb holds only the in-frame ones, with some missing. The profile shows fewer than 200,000 clones, around 85% of them singletons. The sequence derives from a young man in good health and CMV-seropositive. Specimen: PBMCs.

CDR3 coding DNA: TGTGCCAGCAGTGGCCCCACTATGTGGCCCGGGGAGCTGTTTTTT. Encoded protein: CASSGPTMWPGELFF. The rearrangement joins TRBV6-1 to TRBJ2-2; D remains ambiguous. The V and J ends lost 4 bases and 6 bases respectively, with 15 bases between them. The CDR3 is made up of 15 amino acids. The germline gives CDR1 MNHNS, CDR2 SASEGT.